One and the same sample provided the 17 T cell receptor beta chains below, sequenced in a study of identifying expanded T cells in peripheral blood. TCRdb's copy holds only in-frame clones and misses some; the assay was immunoSEQ multiplex PCR. This table has 85,000 to 95,000 clones, roughly 86% appearing once. The sample taken for sequencing was blood. Receptors originate from a person aged 18 to 70 in good health.

The chain carries TRBV9 and TRBJ2-5; D is perhaps TRBD2 (6 bases). Germline V CDR1 and CDR2: SGDLS, YYNGEE. Trimming stripped 3 bases from V and 5 bases from J, with 14 bases between. This CDR3 comprises 14 residues. The CDR3 loop reads CASSEGLGEETQYF. CDR3 DNA sequence: TGTGCCAGCAGCGAGGGACTCGGAGAGGAGACCCAGTACTTC.

This clone was seen only a few times. The chain recombines TRBV27 with TRBJ1-2; 9 bases are a match to TRBD1. There are 14 residues in the CDR3. Germline CDR1 MNHEY, CDR2 SMNVEV (reference sequence). V dropped 6 bases and J dropped 3; count of bases not matched to a gene: 5. Here the CDR3 DNA reads TGTGCCAGCAGAAAATGGGACAGGGACTATGGCTACACCTTC. This translates into CASRKWDRDYGYTF.

V is TRBV5-1 and J is TRBJ1-2, with D maybe TRBD1 (5 bases). The V and J ends lost 5 bases and 4 bases respectively, with 12 bases between them. The CDR3 sequence is 13 residues long. Germline CDR1 reads SGHRS; CDR2 reads YFSETQ. The chain's CDR3 is CASRRGFGYGYTF. The CDR3 nucleotides read TGCGCCAGCAGACGGGGCTTCGGCTATGGCTACACCTTC.

The chain recombines TRBV6-1 with TRBJ2-5; TRBD2 matches at 9 bases. The germline V gene has CDR1 MNHNS and CDR2 SASEGT. V shed 2 bases, J shed 2 bases, and the junction held 3 bases outside the gene matches. The CDR3 sequence is 15 residues long. The CDR3 DNA follows: TGTGCCAGCAGTGAACAGCGGGGGGTTCAAGAGACCCAGTACTTC. Protein product: CASSEQRGVQETQYF.

This chain connects TRBV7-9 to TRBJ2-6; D is uncertain. Germline loops: CDR1 SEHNR, CDR2 FQNEAQ (reference sequence). The length of the CDR3 is 14 residues. Trimming shortened V by 3 bases and J by 0 bases, and 3 bases separated the two germline ends. The CDR3 nucleotides read TGTGCCAGCAGCTTGGACTCTGGGGCCAACGTCCTGACTTTC. It encodes CASSLDSGANVLTF.

The chain recombines TRBV28 with TRBJ2-5, with D possibly being TRBD2 (5 bases). Per the germline V gene, CDR1 is MDHEN and CDR2 is SYDVKM. The CDR3 loop spans 15 amino acids. The V end lost 4 bases, the J end lost 5 bases, and 17 bases lay between the germline ends. CDR3: CASSSHGEFVETQYF. CDR3 bases: TGTGCCAGCAGTTCCCACGGGGAGTTCGTGGAGACCCAGTACTTC.

This chain connects TRBV11-1 to TRBJ2-5; D might be TRBD1 (6 bases). The CDR3 spans 16 residues. Trimming stripped 2 bases from V and 1 base from J, with 14 bases between. Looked up from germline, CDR1 is SGHAT and CDR2 is FQDESV (reference sequence). CDR3 in DNA: TGTGCCAGCAGCTTATCCCCCCGGACAGCCCAAGAGACCCAGTACTTC. It codes for CASSLSPRTAQETQYF.

The CDR3 sequence: CASRGLAGGPDTQYF. CDR3 DNA sequence: TGTGCCAGCAGGGGACTAGCGGGAGGGCCAGATACGCAGTATTTT. This chain uses TRBV6-1 with TRBJ2-3, with 16 bases fitting TRBD2. The CDR3 sequence is 15 residues long. The J segment lost 4 bases and the V segment lost 6 bases, leaving 1 base of the junction unmatched. Germline values: CDR1 MNHNS, CDR2 SASEGT.

Points on this clone: An end of the junction does not agree with germline; a read error may underlie this. V usage is TRBV9 and J usage is TRBJ1-3; perhaps TRBD1 as D (6 bases). CDR3 length: 13 residues. Germline assignment: CDR1 SGDLS and CDR2 YYNGEE. CDR3 sequence: CASSYSDVGGPSF. The CDR3 DNA reads TGTGCCAGCAGCTACTCGGATGTGGGGGGGCCCTCCTTT.

The chain uses TRBV30 and TRBJ1-4; a weak D match, TRBD1 (5 bases). CDR3 length: 13 amino acids. Trimming shortened V by 2 bases and J by 6 bases, and 10 bases separated the two germline ends. Germline loops: CDR1 GTSNPN, CDR2 SVGIG (reference sequence). This chain's CDR3 is CAWSYTRDEKLFF. The CDR3 bases are TGTGCCTGGAGTTACACCAGGGATGAAAAACTGTTTTTT.

CDR3 in DNA: TGCAGCGTTGACGGGGGGGCAGGGGAGACCCAGTACTTC. Protein sequence: CSVDGGAGETQYF. The chain employs TRBV29-1 and TRBJ2-5, with 8 bases that match TRBD2. From germline, CDR1 is SQVTM and CDR2 ANQGSEA. The CDR3 totals 13 residues. Losses at the gene ends were 3 bases for V and 5 bases for J; bases not matched to a gene: 5.

The rearrangement uses TRBV5-1 and TRBJ2-3; 14 bases agree with TRBD2. This CDR3 is 17 amino acids long. Germline V lookup: CDR1 SGHRS, CDR2 YFSETQ. Trimming removed 4 bases from V and 1 base from J; junction bases left unmatched: 5. CDR3 sequence reads: CASSGMGLAGGTDTQYF. Here the CDR3 DNA reads TGCGCCAGCAGCGGAATGGGACTAGCGGGGGGCACAGATACGCAGTATTTT.

About this clone: Distinct nucleotide sequences in the sample also encode this CDR3. CDR3 DNA: TGTGCCAGCAGTAGAGGGGAGACCCAGTACTTC. It yields the protein CASSRGETQYF. The chain couples TRBV7-2 to TRBJ2-5; perhaps TRBD2 as D (5 bases). This CDR3 has 11 amino acids. The V gene's germline CDR1 is SGHTA and CDR2 FQGNSA. Trimming left V 6 bases short and J 5 bases short, with 7 bases between.

This clone showed up just a few times. The gene calls are TRBV2 and TRBJ1-5, with TRBD1 matching over 9 bases. Germline-derived CDR1 and CDR2 are SNHLY and FYNNEI. The CDR3 contains 16 residues. The J segment lost 2 bases and the V segment lost 4 bases, leaving 6 bases of the junction unmatched. The CDR3 coding sequence is TGTGCCAGCAGTGGCGGGACAGGGTTCGGCAATCAGCCCCAGCATTTT. Residues: CASSGGTGFGNQPQHF.

The gene calls are TRBV6-1 and TRBJ1-2; 11 nucleotides agree with TRBD1. This CDR3 contains 15 residues. Trimming cost V 5 bases and J 3 bases; bases outside gene matches: 5. From germline, CDR1 is MNHNS and CDR2 SASEGT. This chain's CDR3 is CASSRDRGADYGYTF. The CDR3 DNA is TGTGCCAGCAGTCGGGACAGGGGGGCTGACTATGGCTACACCTTC.

The V and J genes are TRBV30 and TRBJ1-4; 7 nucleotides match TRBD1. After removal of 1 base from V and 4 bases from J, the junction contained 6 bases not matched to a gene. Germline CDR1 reads GTSNPN; CDR2 reads SVGIG (reference sequence). The CDR3 covers 15 residues. This chain's CDR3 is CAWSGGGSDNEKLFF. The CDR3 DNA follows: TGTGCCTGGAGTGGAGGGGGCTCTGATAATGAAAAACTGTTTTTT.

This clone was picked up a small number of times. The chain has TRBV5-6 and TRBJ2-1; no reliable D call. Trimming took off 1 base at V and 8 bases at J, with 10 bases between the two ends. This CDR3 has 13 residues. Germline values: CDR1 SGHDT, CDR2 YYEEEE. As DNA, the CDR3 is TGTGCCAGCAGCTTGTTTGCTGGTGATGAGCAGTTCTTC. This gives the protein CASSLFAGDEQFF.